This paragraph reports one T cell receptor beta chain. Within the sample, other DNA sequences also encode this same CDR3. This sample stems from a study of OX40 agonist ivuxolimab in advanced cancers. Study as a whole: Age averaged 60 years (range roughly 23 to 79), and 82.7% were male.

Generated by immunoSEQ multiplex PCR, the TCRdb table keeps only in-frame clones and is missing some. Counted here are approximately 46,000 clones, roughly 88% occurring once; the ten biggest clones make up roughly a sixth. The origin of this receptor is an adult with an advanced solid tumor such as melanoma, head and neck, liver or kidney cancer. The sequencing used CD4+ or CD8+ T cells sorted from blood, collected in a trial of the OX40 agonist ivuxolimab.

The CDR3 DNA reads TGTGCTAGTGGCCTCGGGAGTCCCTACGAGCAGTACTTC. Translation gives CASGLGSPYEQYF. V gene TRBV12-5 combines with J gene TRBJ2-7, with a tentative D call TRBD2 (6 bases). This CDR3 has 13 residues. CDR1 and CDR2 (germline): LGHNT, FRNRAP. V dropped 6 bases and J dropped 2 bases, with 11 bases sitting between them.